These T cell receptor beta chains were read from a single sample in a study of cytomegalovirus exposure and HLA in healthy donors. Clones were read by immunoSEQ multiplex PCR, and TCRdb kept only the in-frame ones, dropping some. The data include over 110,000 clones; the top ten clones carry about 0.96%. The sample taken for sequencing was PBMCs. The receptors here all came from a male donor in good health and CMV-seronegative. Each CDR3 is given with its conserved first and last residue. D genes are given only for firm matches.

v_call,d_call,j_call,cdr3_nt,cdr3_aa
TRBV25-1,NA,TRBJ2-1,TGTGCCAGCAGTCCAGGGGCAACTGAGCAGTTCTTC,CASSPGATEQFF
TRBV6-5,TRBD1,TRBJ1-6,TGTGCCAGCAGTCCCGGACAGGTCGGCTCACCCCTCCACTTT,CASSPGQVGSPLHF
TRBV2,NA,TRBJ1-1,TGTGCCAGCAGTTCCTACAGGGCCGCCACTGAAGCTTTCTTT,CASSSYRAATEAFF
TRBV7-6,NA,TRBJ2-5,TGTGCCAGCAGCTTAGTCCCTCAGGGGGAGACCCAGTACTTC,CASSLVPQGETQYF
TRBV29-1,NA,TRBJ1-1,TGCAGCACGGATGGGGCGAACACTGAAGCTTTCTTT,CSTDGANTEAFF
TRBV27,TRBD2,TRBJ2-7,TGTGCCAGCGGCAGCGGGGGGGCGGGGGAGCAGTACTTC,CASGSGGAGEQYF
TRBV30,NA,TRBJ2-3,TGTGCCTGGAGTGTACGGGGAGATACGCAGTATTTT,CAWSVRGDTQYF
TRBV4-3,TRBD1,TRBJ1-2,TGCGCCAGCAGCCAAGGTGACAGGGGCAGCGGCTACACCTTC,CASSQGDRGSGYTF
TRBV19,NA,TRBJ2-7,TGTGCCAGTAGTATAAGCGCAGTTAGTGGTGACGAGCAGTACTTC,CASSISAVSGDEQYF
TRBV19,TRBD2,TRBJ2-7,TGTGCCAGTGCCTCTAGCGGGAGGGCCTACGAGCAGTACTTC,CASASSGRAYEQYF
TRBV5-6,TRBD1,TRBJ1-1,TGTGCCAGCAGCTGGGACAGGGACACTGAAGCTTTCTTT,CASSWDRDTEAFF
TRBV29-1,TRBD2,TRBJ2-7,TGCAGCGTTGCTCCGCGATTAGCGGGAGTATCCTACGAGCAGTACTTC,CSVAPRLAGVSYEQYF
TRBV10-3,TRBD1,TRBJ2-7,TGTGCCATCAGTGAGGGACAGGGGGCCTACGAGCAGTACTTC,CAISEGQGAYEQYF
TRBV18,NA,TRBJ1-2,TGTGCCAGCTCACCACCGTCTGGGCTCTATGGCTACACCTTC,CASSPPSGLYGYTF
TRBV7-7,TRBD2,TRBJ2-1,TGTGCCAGCAGCATCTCGGGACTAGCGGGACATGAGCAGTTCTTC,CASSISGLAGHEQFF
TRBV7-2,NA,TRBJ2-7,TGTGCCAGCAGCTTAGAAGTGACAGAAACCTACGAGCAGTACTTC,CASSLEVTETYEQYF
TRBV19,TRBD1,TRBJ2-7,TGTGCCAGTAGTATAAGGACAGGAGGAACCTACGAGCAGTACTTC,CASSIRTGGTYEQYF
TRBV5-4,NA,TRBJ1-1,TGTGCCAGCAGCATAGGAGGGACTGAAGCTTTCTTT,CASSIGGTEAFF